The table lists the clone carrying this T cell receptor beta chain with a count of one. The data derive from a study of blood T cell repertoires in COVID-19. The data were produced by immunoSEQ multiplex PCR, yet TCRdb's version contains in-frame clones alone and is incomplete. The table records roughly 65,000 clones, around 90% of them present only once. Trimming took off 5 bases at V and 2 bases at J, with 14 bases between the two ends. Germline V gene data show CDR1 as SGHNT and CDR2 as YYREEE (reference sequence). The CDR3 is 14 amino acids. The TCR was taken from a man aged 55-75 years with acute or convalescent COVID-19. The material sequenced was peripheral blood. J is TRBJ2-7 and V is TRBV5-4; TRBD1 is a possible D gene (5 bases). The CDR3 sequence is CASSHHRSTYEQYF. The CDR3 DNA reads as TGTGCCAGCAGTCATCACAGGTCGACCTACGAGCAGTACTTC. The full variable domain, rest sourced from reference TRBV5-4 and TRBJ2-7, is ETGVTQSPTHLIKTRGQQVTLRCSSQSGHNTVSWYQQALGQGPQFIFQYYREEENGRGNFPPRFSGLQFPNYSSELNVNALELDDSALYLCASSHHRSTYEQYFGPGTRLTVT.